This T cell receptor beta chain was sequenced for a study of cytomegalovirus exposure and HLA in healthy donors. In the study overall: The Caucasian-associated ancestry cluster held around 81% of roughly 400 genotyped donors.

Notes on the study in general: In a later analysis, TCR beta V- and J-gene trimming was associated with a missense DCLRE1C variant. In a later analysis, across HLA loci, associated TCR counts were highest for DRB1, lowest for HLA-C.

Concerning this clone itself: No antigen is known for it.

PCR involved 60 Vbeta and 13 Jbeta primers. Generated by immunoSEQ multiplex PCR, the TCRdb table keeps only in-frame clones and is missing some. The sample gives about 210,000 clones, about nine tenths of which show up once; around 1% is in the top ten. The sequence came from a boy younger than 10 in good health and CMV-seronegative. The sample comprised PBMCs.

CDR3 coding DNA: TGTGCCAGCAGCACAATGCGGGGGGCAGCAAAAGAGACCCAGTACTTC. Its protein is CASSTMRGAAKETQYF. This rearrangement joins TRBV7-9 to TRBJ2-5; 8 bases align to TRBD2. The CDR3 runs to 16 residues. V trimming: 5 bases; J trimming: 3 bases; junction bases outside the gene matches: 11. Germline values: CDR1 SEHNR, CDR2 FQNEAQ (reference sequence).